This entry is about one T cell receptor (beta chain). Its recognized antigen is unknown. The sample holds no much larger clone one base away, and base qualities are not on file. Inclusive of the bounding cysteine and phenylalanine, the CDR3 is 18 residues long. The kept DNA is CDR3 alone, 54 bases in frame from the first base. The junction shows trimming of 2 bases on V and 8 bases on J, and the gene matches do not reach 17 bases of it. The library relied on the immunoSEQ multiplex PCR assay. In the original analysis: A statistical classification framework was built for diagnosing cytomegalovirus status from the catalog of TCR beta chain sequences. In its TCRdb copy, this immuneACCESS table keeps in-frame sequences only and misses some clones. Where compared with another copy, unresolved V genes explain less than half of these, and the others have no known cause. V and J calls and clone size are copied from that table; D and trimming were computed from the DNA. Present in this sample are 150,000 to 200,000 clones, roughly nine tenths of which were seen just once. The ten biggest clones cover 4% to 5% of the sample.

This sample is part of a study of cytomegalovirus exposure and HLA in healthy donors listed by TCRdb under 2017. With respect to the entire study: According to a later analysis, one platform produced both the 100 to 150 validation repertoires and the roughly 640 repertoires of the first cohort. The study aimed to test whether signatures of past pathogen exposure could be identified by cataloging public T cell receptors. A separate validation cohort of approximately 130 different subjects was used in addition to the approximately 670-subject first cohort. High-throughput TCR immunosequencing, statistical association of individual TCRs with disease status, and machine learning were combined to predict cytomegalovirus infection status. What the study reported, not specific to this receptor: The classifier was reported to diagnose cytomegalovirus status with high specificity and sensitivity in both the original cohort and the validation cohort. It was suggested by the authors that the approach could potentially be generalized to other disease states and immunological phenotypes. All 130 or so repertoires were used to score co-occurrence in the validation cohort in a later analysis, because that analysis had no HLA typing for the cohort. Most TCR sequences were observed very rarely across donors, whereas some public TCRs were present in many individuals. In the study, around 160 TCR beta chains were listed as associated with cytomegalovirus. In vitro tests confirmed that three of the cytomegalovirus-associated TCR beta chains recognize cytomegalovirus antigens. Subsequent analysis determined that TCRs grouped into clusters in the first cohort also showed a tendency toward co-occurrence across the 120 or so validation repertoires, and approximately 93% of cluster scores exceeded 0.

The donors were included in the validation cohort of 120 subjects, a group kept apart from the roughly 670-subject first cohort. The sequencing sample was made of PBMCs. The clonotype was recovered from a man between 18 and 35 years old in good health and CMV-seropositive. The sequence links TRBV23-1 to TRBJ2-2; TRBD1 lines up with 7 middle nucleotides. TRBV23-1 qualifies as an ORF whose function is uncertain. The CDR3 loop reads CASSQRTQQGPLTGELFF. The sequence in DNA is TGCGCCAGCAGTCAAAGAACCCAACAGGGGCCCCTGACTGGGGAGCTGTTTTTT.